This TCR beta chain was sequenced in a study of OX40 agonist ivuxolimab in advanced cancers. The overall study: Six ivuxolimab dose levels, 0.01 to 10 mg/kg, were given intravenously every 2 weeks. General study points: More expanded clones were seen, on average, in CD8+ T cells than in CD4+. Some nonresponders additionally presented with little normalized T-cell clonal expansion.

Patients were ineligible given autoimmune disease history or systemic immunosuppression. There are a few counts of this clone. What it recognizes is unknown. Data came from immunoSEQ multiplex PCR; TCRdb stores just in-frame clones and leaves some out. Among roughly 48,000 clones listed, 83% were seen once. The CDR3 runs 13 residues. Germline values: CDR1 SEHNR, CDR2 FQNEAQ (reference sequence). Deletions cut 5 bases from V and 7 bases from J, with 12 bases between. The TCR was taken from an adult with an advanced solid tumor such as melanoma, head and neck, liver or kidney cancer. This chain links TRBV7-9 with TRBJ1-3; D call uncertain. This specimen consisted of CD4+ or CD8+ T cells sorted from blood, obtained in a trial of the OX40 agonist ivuxolimab. CDR3 region: CASSPGLGNTIYF. The CDR3 DNA reads as TGTGCCAGCAGCCCCGGACTGGGGAACACCATATATTTT.